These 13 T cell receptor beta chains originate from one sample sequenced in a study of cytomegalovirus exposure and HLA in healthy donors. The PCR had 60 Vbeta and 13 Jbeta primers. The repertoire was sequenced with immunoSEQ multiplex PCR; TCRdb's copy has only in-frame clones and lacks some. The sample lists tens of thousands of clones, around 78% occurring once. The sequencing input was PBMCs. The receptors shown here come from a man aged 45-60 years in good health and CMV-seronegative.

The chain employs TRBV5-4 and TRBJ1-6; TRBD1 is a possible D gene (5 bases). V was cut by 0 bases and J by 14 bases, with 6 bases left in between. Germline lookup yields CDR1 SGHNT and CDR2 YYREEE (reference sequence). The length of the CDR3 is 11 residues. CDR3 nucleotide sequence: TGTGCCAGCAGCTTGGAAGGGGCCCTCCACTTT. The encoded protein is CASSLEGALHF. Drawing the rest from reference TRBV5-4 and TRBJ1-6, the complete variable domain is ETGVTQSPTHLIKTRGQQVTLRCSSQSGHNTVSWYQQALGQGPQFIFQYYREEENGRGNFPPRFSGLQFPNYSSELNVNALELDDSALYLCASSLEGALHFGNGTRLTVT.

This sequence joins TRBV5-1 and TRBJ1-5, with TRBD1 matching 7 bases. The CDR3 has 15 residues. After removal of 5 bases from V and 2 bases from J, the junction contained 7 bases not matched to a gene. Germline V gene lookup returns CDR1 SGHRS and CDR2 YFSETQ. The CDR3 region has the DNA TGCGCCAGCAGTTTAACAGGGGATCGCAATCAGCCCCAGCATTTT. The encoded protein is CASSLTGDRNQPQHF.

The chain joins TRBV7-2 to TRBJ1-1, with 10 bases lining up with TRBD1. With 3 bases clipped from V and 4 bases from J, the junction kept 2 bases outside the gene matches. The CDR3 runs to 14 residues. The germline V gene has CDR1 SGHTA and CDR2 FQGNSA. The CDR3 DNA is TGTGCCAGCAGCTTCGACAGGGGGCCCACTGAAGCTTTCTTT. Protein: CASSFDRGPTEAFF.

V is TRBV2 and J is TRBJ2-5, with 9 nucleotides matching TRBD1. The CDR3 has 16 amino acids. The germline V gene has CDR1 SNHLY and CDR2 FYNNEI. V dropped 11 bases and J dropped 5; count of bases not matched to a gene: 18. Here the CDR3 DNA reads TGTGCCGGGGTGTTGGACAGGGGCCGACCGTGGGAGACCCAGTACTTC. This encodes CAGVLDRGRPWETQYF.

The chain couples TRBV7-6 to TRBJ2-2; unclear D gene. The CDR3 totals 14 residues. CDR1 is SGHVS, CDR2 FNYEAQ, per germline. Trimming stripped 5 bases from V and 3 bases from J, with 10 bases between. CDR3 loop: CASSHELYTGELFF. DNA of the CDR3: TGTGCCAGCAGCCATGAGCTATACACCGGGGAGCTGTTTTTT.

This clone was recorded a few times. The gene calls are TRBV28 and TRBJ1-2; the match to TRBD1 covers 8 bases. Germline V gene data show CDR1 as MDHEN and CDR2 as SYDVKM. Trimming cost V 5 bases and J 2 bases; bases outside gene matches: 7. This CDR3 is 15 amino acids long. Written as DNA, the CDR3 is TGTGCCAGCAGTCTACGACAGGGGTGGAACTATGGCTACACCTTC. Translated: CASSLRQGWNYGYTF.

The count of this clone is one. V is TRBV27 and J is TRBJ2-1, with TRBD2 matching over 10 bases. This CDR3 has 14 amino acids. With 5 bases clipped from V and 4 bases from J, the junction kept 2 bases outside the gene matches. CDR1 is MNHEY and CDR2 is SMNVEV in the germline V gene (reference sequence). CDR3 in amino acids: CASSPSGSYNEQFF. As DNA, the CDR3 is TGTGCCAGCAGTCCTAGCGGGAGTTACAATGAGCAGTTCTTC.

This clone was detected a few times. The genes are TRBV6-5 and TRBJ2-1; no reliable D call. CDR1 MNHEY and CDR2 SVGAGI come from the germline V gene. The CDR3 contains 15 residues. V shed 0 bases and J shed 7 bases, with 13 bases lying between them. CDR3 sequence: CASSYSRLQTNEQFF. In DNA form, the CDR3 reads TGTGCCAGCAGTTACTCGAGGCTCCAGACTAATGAGCAGTTCTTC.

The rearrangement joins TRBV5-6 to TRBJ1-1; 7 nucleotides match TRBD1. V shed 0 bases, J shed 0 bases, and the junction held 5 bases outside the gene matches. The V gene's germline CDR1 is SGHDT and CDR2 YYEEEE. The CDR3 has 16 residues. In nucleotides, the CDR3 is TGTGCCAGCAGCTTGGACGGCAGGGGGATGAACACTGAAGCTTTCTTT. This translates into CASSLDGRGMNTEAFF.

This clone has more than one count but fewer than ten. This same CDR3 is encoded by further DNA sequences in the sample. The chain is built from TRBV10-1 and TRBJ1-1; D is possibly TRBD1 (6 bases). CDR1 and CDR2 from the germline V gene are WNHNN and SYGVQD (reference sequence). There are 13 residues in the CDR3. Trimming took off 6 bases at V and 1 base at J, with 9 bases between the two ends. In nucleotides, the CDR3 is TGCGCCAGCAGACTGGACAGGAACACTGAAGCTTTCTTT. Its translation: CASRLDRNTEAFF.

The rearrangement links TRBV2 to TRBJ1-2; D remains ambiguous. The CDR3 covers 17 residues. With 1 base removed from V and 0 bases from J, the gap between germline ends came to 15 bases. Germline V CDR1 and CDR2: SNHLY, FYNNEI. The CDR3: CASSEVFPRRANYGYTF. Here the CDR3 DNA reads TGTGCCAGCAGTGAAGTATTCCCGAGGCGGGCTAACTATGGCTACACCTTC. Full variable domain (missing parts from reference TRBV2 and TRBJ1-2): EPEVTQTPSHQVTQMGQEVILRCVPISNHLYFYWYRQILGQKVEFLVSFYNNEISEKSEIFDDQFSVERPDGSNFTLKIRSTKLEDSAMYFCASSEVFPRRANYGYTFGSGTRLTVV.

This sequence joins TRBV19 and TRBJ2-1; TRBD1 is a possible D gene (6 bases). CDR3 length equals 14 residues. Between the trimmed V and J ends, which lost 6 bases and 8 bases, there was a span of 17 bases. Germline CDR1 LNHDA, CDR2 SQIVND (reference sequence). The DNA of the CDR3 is TGTGCCAGTAGGCCGGGACACCTCTTCGATGAGCAGTTCTTC. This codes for CASRPGHLFDEQFF.

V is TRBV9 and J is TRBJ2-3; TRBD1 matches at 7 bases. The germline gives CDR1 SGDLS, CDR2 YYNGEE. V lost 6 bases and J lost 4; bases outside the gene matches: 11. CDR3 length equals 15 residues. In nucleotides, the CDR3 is TGTGCCAGCAACCCTGGGTCAGGGGGTGCAGATACGCAGTATTTT. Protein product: CASNPGSGGADTQYF.